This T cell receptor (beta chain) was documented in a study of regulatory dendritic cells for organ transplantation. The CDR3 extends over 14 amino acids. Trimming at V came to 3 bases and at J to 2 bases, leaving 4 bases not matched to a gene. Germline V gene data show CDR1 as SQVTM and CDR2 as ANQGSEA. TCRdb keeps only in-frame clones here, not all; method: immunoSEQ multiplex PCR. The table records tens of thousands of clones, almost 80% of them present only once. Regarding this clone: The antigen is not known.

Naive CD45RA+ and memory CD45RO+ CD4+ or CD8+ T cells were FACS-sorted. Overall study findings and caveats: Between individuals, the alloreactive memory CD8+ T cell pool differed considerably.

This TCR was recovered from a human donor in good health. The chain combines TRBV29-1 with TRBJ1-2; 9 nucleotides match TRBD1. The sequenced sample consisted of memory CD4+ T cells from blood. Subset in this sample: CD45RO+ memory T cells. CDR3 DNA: TGCAGCGTTGAGAACAGGGGGCGCAACTATGGCTACACCTTC. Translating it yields CSVENRGRNYGYTF.